The 21 T cell receptor beta chains listed next were all sequenced from one sample in a study of technical replicates of blood from a handful of donors. TCRdb's table, derived via immunoSEQ multiplex PCR, lists solely in-frame clones and lacks some. The repertoire holds 67,000 or so clones, with nearly 97% as singletons. The sequencing input was T cells isolated from PBMCs. All receptors come from a human donor in good health.

The V gene is TRBV25-1, the J gene TRBJ1-2; D is ambiguous. Deletions cut 5 bases from V and 5 bases from J, with 18 bases between. Germline V CDR1 and CDR2: MGHDK, SYGVNS. The CDR3 is 15 residues long. CDR3 loop: CASSHFGQAEYGYTF. As DNA, the CDR3 is TGTGCCAGCAGTCATTTTGGTCAGGCTGAATATGGCTACACCTTC.

The chain combines TRBV23-1 with TRBJ2-7, with 7 nucleotides matching TRBD1. TRBV23-1 falls under the ORF class, with uncertain function. CDR3 length: 14 residues. With 2 bases clipped from V and 0 bases from J, the junction kept 1 base outside the gene matches. CDR3: CASSQTGVSYEQYF. The CDR3 nucleotides are TGCGCCAGCAGTCAAACAGGGGTCTCCTACGAGCAGTACTTC.

CDR3 in amino acids: CSVGVAVTGELFF. The CDR3 DNA is TGCAGCGTCGGAGTGGCAGTAACCGGGGAGCTGTTTTTT. The chain recombines TRBV29-1 with TRBJ2-2, with no clear D. CDR1 is SQVTM and CDR2 is ANQGSEA in the germline V gene. The CDR3 sequence is 13 residues long. Trimming took off 6 bases at V and 5 bases at J, with 13 bases between the two ends.

CDR3 nucleotides: TGTGCCAGCGCGGGACAGGCGGGTGAAGCTTTCTTT. Residues: CASAGQAGEAFF. The chain couples TRBV13 to TRBJ1-1, with 8 nucleotides matching TRBD1. The junction had 6 bases not matched to a gene; V was cut back by 8 bases and J by 7 bases. Germline V gene data show CDR1 as PRHDT and CDR2 as FYEKMQ (reference sequence). The CDR3 has 12 amino acids.

V and J are TRBV6-5 and TRBJ2-5, with D possibly being TRBD2 (5 bases). Per the germline V gene, CDR1 is MNHEY and CDR2 is SVGAGI. Trimming shortened V by 0 bases and J by 3 bases, and 11 bases separated the two germline ends. The CDR3 contains 15 residues. CDR3 loop: CASSYSFEGEETQYF. The CDR3 DNA sequence: TGTGCCAGCAGTTACTCTTTCGAGGGAGAAGAGACCCAGTACTTC.

The chain uses TRBV1 and TRBJ2-7; the table calls TRBD2, which could not be checked here. TRBV1 is a pseudogene locus. The CDR3 length is 11 residues. CDR3 coding DNA: TGCACCAGCAGCCTCGGGACTTCTCAGTACTTC. Translation: CTSSLGTSQYF.

V is TRBV2 and J is TRBJ1-5; TRBD1 aligns across 9 bases. Germline V gene lookup returns CDR1 SNHLY and CDR2 FYNNEI. V lost 9 bases to trimming and J lost 6 bases; unmatched junction nucleotides: 6. The CDR3 loop spans 13 amino acids. The CDR3 reads CASSTGGGQPQHF. The CDR3 nucleotides read TGTGCCAGTTCTACAGGGGGCGGTCAGCCCCAGCATTTT.

This chain links TRBV15 with TRBJ2-7; 11 bases line up with TRBD1. Trimming removed 0 bases from V and 6 bases from J; junction bases left unmatched: 4. Germline V gene lookup returns CDR1 LNHNV and CDR2 YYDKDF (reference sequence). This CDR3 is built from 15 residues. CDR3 region: CATSRDRGQGGEQYF. CDR3 in DNA: TGTGCCACCAGCAGAGATCGGGGACAGGGGGGCGAGCAGTACTTC.

This sequence joins TRBV5-4 and TRBJ2-1; possibly TRBD1 for D (6 bases). Germline V gene data show CDR1 as SGHNT and CDR2 as YYREEE (reference sequence). The CDR3 length is 15 residues. V dropped 4 bases and J dropped 6 bases, with 17 bases sitting between them. The CDR3 DNA follows: TGTGCCAGCAGCGCACAGGGCCCGATGTCCAATGAGCAGTTCTTC. Protein product: CASSAQGPMSNEQFF.

The rearrangement uses TRBV27 and TRBJ2-7; TRBD1 might be the D (6 bases). The CDR3 extends over 14 amino acids. V was clipped by 6 bases and J by 3 bases, with 15 bases between them. From germline, CDR1 is MNHEY and CDR2 SMNVEV (reference sequence). The CDR3 coding sequence is TGTGCCAGCAGAGGGGGAGCCTCAATCTACGAGCAGTACTTC. Translation gives CASRGGASIYEQYF.

A single count supports this clone. V is TRBV7-9 and J is TRBJ1-3; D remains unclear. The CDR3 has 16 amino acids. Per germline, CDR1 SEHNR and CDR2 FQNEAQ (reference sequence). V gave up 5 bases and J gave up 0 bases, with 14 bases separating them. This CDR3 is CASSRNRDRSGNTIYF. The CDR3 coding sequence is TGTGCCAGCAGCCGAAATCGGGATCGCTCTGGAAACACCATATATTTT.

The chain has TRBV20-1 and TRBJ1-4; TRBD1 agrees at 8 bases. The CDR3 is made up of 11 amino acids. The V gene's germline CDR1 is DFQATT and CDR2 SNEGSKA (reference sequence). The J segment lost 11 bases and the V segment lost 3 bases, leaving 2 bases of the junction unmatched. CDR3 nucleotide sequence: TGCAGTGCTAGTCGACAGGGGAAACTGTTTTTT. Translated: CSASRQGKLFF.

The chain combines TRBV2 with TRBJ1-2; 7 bases agree with TRBD1. J gave up 4 bases and V 4 bases, and 12 bases lay outside the gene matches. CDR1 is SNHLY and CDR2 is FYNNEI in the germline V gene. This CDR3 region has 16 residues. The chain's CDR3 is CASSATTGPGGYGYTF. The CDR3 region has the DNA TGTGCCAGCAGTGCGACGACAGGGCCGGGTGGCTATGGCTACACCTTC.

V is TRBV11-2 and J is TRBJ1-1; 9 bases match TRBD1. Germline assignment: CDR1 SGHAT and CDR2 FQNNGV. This CDR3 region has 15 residues. After removal of 4 bases from V and 1 base from J, the junction contained 4 bases not matched to a gene. The CDR3 sequence: CASSSTTGGNTEAFF. The CDR3 DNA reads as TGTGCCAGCAGCTCCACGACAGGGGGGAACACTGAAGCTTTCTTT. The whole variable domain, filled in from reference TRBV11-2 and TRBJ1-1, reads EAGVAQSPRYKIIEKRQSVAFWCNPISGHATLYWYQQILGQGPKLLIQFQNNGVVDDSQLPKDRFSAERLKGVDSTLKIQPAKLEDSAVYLCASSSTTGGNTEAFFGQGTRLTVV.

The chain recombines TRBV30 with TRBJ1-5; TRBD1 might be the D (6 bases). The CDR3 loop spans 12 amino acids. V lost 4 bases to trimming and J lost 5 bases, with 9 bases between them. Germline-derived CDR1 and CDR2 are GTSNPN and SVGIG (reference sequence). DNA of the CDR3: TGTGCCTGGAAACAGGGTGATCAGCCCCAGCATTTT. This codes for CAWKQGDQPQHF.

This clone was counted a single time. V usage is TRBV30 and J usage is TRBJ2-5, with 12 bases that match TRBD2. Looked up from germline, CDR1 is GTSNPN and CDR2 is SVGIG (reference sequence). J was trimmed by 2 bases and V by 1 base; bases with no gene match: 8. There are 17 residues in the CDR3. CDR3: CAWSALALAGGQETQYF. The CDR3 coding sequence is TGTGCCTGGAGTGCCCTCGCGCTAGCGGGGGGGCAAGAGACCCAGTACTTC.

This clone was recorded once. This chain joins TRBV7-2 and TRBJ2-7; perhaps TRBD2 as D (5 bases). CDR3 length: 14 residues. V lost 5 bases and J 1 base, leaving 12 bases between the germline ends. The V gene's germline CDR1 is SGHTA and CDR2 FQGNSA. The CDR3 reads CASSADYSSYEQYF. The CDR3 region has the DNA TGTGCCAGCAGCGCCGACTACTCGTCCTACGAGCAGTACTTC. The whole variable domain, remainder taken from reference TRBV7-2 and TRBJ2-7, is GAGVSQSPSNKVTEKGKDVELRCDPISGHTALYWYRQSLGQGLEFLIYFQGNSAPDKSGLPSDRFSAERTGGSVSTLTIQRTQQEDSAVYLCASSADYSSYEQYFGPGTRLTVT.

The V and J genes are TRBV7-8 and TRBJ1-1; D might be TRBD1 (5 bases). Per the germline V gene, CDR1 is SGHVS and CDR2 is FQNEAQ. Between the trimmed V and J ends, which lost 2 bases and 3 bases, there was a span of 7 bases. The CDR3 has 13 amino acids. CDR3 sequence (DNA): TGTGCCAGCAGCTTAATACAGGACACTGAAGCTTTCTTT. Protein sequence: CASSLIQDTEAFF.

The CDR3 DNA follows: TGTGCCAGCAGCCTTCTGGGACAGGGTGCAACTAATGAAAAACTGTTTTTT. Encoded protein: CASSLLGQGATNEKLFF. This chain links TRBV7-9 with TRBJ1-4; TRBD1 matches 9 bases. The CDR3 has 17 residues. Per the germline V gene, CDR1 is SEHNR and CDR2 is FQNEAQ (reference sequence). V dropped 5 bases and J dropped 0; count of bases not matched to a gene: 7.

In this sample, this clone turned up a few times. The chain recombines TRBV5-1 with TRBJ1-1; D ambiguous. The CDR3 spans 13 residues. The ends were cut back, 4 bases at V and 1 base at J, with 8 bases in the middle. The germline gives CDR1 SGHRS, CDR2 YFSETQ. The CDR3 sequence is CASSQEANTEAFF. CDR3 DNA: TGCGCCAGCAGCCAGGAAGCGAACACTGAAGCTTTCTTT.

V is TRBV6-1 and J is TRBJ2-7; TRBD2 matches at 14 bases. The CDR3 has 19 amino acids. The germline V gene encodes CDR1 MNHNS and CDR2 SASEGT. The ends lost 0 bases at V and 3 bases at J; junction bases unmatched: 10. DNA for the CDR3: TGTGCCAGCAGTGAAGCGGGACTAGCGGGAGTATTACTCGGCTACGAGCAGTACTTC. The encoded protein is CASSEAGLAGVLLGYEQYF.